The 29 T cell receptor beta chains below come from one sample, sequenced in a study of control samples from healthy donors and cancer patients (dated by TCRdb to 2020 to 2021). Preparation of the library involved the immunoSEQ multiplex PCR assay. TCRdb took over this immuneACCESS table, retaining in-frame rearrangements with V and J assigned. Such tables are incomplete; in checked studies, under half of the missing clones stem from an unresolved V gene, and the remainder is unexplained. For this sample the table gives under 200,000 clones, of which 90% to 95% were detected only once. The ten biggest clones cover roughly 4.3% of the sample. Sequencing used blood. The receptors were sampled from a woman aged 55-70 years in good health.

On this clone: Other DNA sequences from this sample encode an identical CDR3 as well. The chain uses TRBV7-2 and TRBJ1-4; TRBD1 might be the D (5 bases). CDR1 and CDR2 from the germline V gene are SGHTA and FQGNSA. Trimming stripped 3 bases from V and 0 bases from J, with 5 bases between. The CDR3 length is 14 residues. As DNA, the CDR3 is TGTGCCAGCAGCTTGGGGGCAACTAATGAAAAACTGTTTTTT. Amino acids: CASSLGATNEKLFF.

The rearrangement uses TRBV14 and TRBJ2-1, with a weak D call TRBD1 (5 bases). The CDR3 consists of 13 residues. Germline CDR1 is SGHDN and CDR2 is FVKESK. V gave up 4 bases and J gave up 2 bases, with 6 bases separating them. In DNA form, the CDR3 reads TGTGCCAGCAGCCCGGACACCTACAATGAGCAGTTCTTC. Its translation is CASSPDTYNEQFF.

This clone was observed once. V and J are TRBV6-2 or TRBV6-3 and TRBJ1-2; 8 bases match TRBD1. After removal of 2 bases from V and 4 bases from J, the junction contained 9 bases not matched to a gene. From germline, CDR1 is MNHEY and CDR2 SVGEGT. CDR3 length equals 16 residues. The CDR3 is CASSYHPLDRVYGYTF. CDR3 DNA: TGTGCCAGCAGTTACCATCCTTTGGACAGGGTCTATGGCTACACCTTC.

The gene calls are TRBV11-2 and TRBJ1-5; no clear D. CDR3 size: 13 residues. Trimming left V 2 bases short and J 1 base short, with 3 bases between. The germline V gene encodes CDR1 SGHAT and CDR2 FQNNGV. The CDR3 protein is CASSLLSNQPQHF. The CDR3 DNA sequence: TGTGCCAGCAGCTTATTGAGCAATCAGCCCCAGCATTTT. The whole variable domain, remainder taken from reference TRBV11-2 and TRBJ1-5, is EAGVAQSPRYKIIEKRQSVAFWCNPISGHATLYWYQQILGQGPKLLIQFQNNGVVDDSQLPKDRFSAERLKGVDSTLKIQPAKLEDSAVYLCASSLLSNQPQHFGDGTRLSIL.

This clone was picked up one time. The CDR3 region has the DNA TGTGCCAGCAGCCAAGAAGGGCAGCCGTACGAGCAGTACTTC. Amino acid sequence: CASSQEGQPYEQYF. The chain uses TRBV3-1 (or the pseudogene TRBV3-2) and TRBJ2-7; D gene ambiguous. Trimming took 0 bases from V and 4 from J, leaving 10 bases between them. Germline-derived CDR1 and CDR2 are LGHDT and YNNKEL (reference sequence). This CDR3 spans 14 amino acids.

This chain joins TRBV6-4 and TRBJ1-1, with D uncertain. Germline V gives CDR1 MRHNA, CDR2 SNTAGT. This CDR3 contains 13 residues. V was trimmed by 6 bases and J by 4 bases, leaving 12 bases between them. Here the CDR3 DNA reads TGTGCCAGCAGCCGGGGTGAGGGCACTGAAGCTTTCTTT. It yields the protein CASSRGEGTEAFF.

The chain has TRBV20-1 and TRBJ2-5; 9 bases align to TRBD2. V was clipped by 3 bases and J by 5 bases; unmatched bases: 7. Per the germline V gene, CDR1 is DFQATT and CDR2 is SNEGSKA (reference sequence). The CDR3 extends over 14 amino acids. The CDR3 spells CSASASSGVETQYF. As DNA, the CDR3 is TGCAGTGCTAGTGCGTCTAGCGGGGTGGAGACCCAGTACTTC.

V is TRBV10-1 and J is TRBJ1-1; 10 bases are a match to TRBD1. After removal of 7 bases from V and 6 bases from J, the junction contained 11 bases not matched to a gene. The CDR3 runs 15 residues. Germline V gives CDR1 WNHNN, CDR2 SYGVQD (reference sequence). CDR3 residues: CASIYFRDRGSEAFF. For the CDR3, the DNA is TGCGCCAGCATATACTTCCGGGACAGGGGTTCTGAAGCTTTCTTT.

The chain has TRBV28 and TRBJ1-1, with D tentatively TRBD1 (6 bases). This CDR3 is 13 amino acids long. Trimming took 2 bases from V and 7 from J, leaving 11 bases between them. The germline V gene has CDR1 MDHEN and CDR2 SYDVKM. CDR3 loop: CASSLTGRYEAFF. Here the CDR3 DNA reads TGTGCCAGCAGTTTAACAGGGAGGTATGAAGCTTTCTTT.

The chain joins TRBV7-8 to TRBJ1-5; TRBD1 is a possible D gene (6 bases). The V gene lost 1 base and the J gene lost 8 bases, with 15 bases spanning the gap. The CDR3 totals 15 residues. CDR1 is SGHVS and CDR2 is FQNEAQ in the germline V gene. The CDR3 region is CASSLGAGAKEPQHF. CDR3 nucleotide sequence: TGTGCCAGCAGCTTAGGGGCAGGGGCAAAGGAGCCCCAGCATTTT.

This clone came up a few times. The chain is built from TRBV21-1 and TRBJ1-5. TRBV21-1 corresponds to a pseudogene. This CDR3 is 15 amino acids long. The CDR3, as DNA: TGTGCCAGCAGCAAAGCCGGGCCTTTCAATCAGCCCCAGCATTTT. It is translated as CASSKAGPFNQPQHF.

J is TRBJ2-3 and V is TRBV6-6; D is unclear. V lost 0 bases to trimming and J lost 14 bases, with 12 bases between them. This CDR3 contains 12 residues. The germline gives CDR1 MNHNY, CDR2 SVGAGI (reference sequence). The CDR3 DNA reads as TGTGCCAGCAGTTACTCCGCCCCGTACCCGTATTTT. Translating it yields CASSYSAPYPYF.

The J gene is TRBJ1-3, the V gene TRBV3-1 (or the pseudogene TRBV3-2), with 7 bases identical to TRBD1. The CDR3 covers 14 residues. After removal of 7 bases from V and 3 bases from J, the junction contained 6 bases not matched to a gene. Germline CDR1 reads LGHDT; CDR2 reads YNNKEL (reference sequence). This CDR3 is CASTPTGNGNTIYF. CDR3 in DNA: TGTGCCAGCACCCCGACAGGGAATGGAAACACCATATATTTT.

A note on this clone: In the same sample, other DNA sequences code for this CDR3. Here the CDR3 DNA reads TGTGCCAGCAGCCTCTCTGGAAACACCATATATTTT. Its protein product is CASSLSGNTIYF. The chain links TRBV3-1 (or the pseudogene TRBV3-2) to TRBJ1-3; D is uncertain. V was trimmed by 4 bases and J by 0 bases, leaving 1 base between them. From germline, CDR1 is LGHDT and CDR2 YNNKEL (reference sequence). The CDR3 is made up of 12 amino acids.

CDR3: CASGLRLAGYNEQFF. DNA for the CDR3: TGTGCTAGTGGTTTGAGGCTAGCGGGGTACAATGAGCAGTTCTTC. The rearrangement joins TRBV12-5 to TRBJ2-1, with 9 nucleotides matching TRBD2. This CDR3 has 15 amino acids. Unmatched junction bases numbered 3, after V lost 2 bases and J lost 4 bases. Germline assignment: CDR1 LGHNT and CDR2 FRNRAP.

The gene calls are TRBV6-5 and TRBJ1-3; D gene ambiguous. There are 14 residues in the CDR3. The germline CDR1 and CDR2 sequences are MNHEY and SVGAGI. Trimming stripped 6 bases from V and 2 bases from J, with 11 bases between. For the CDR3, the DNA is TGTGCCAGCAGACCGCGGGGTCCTGGAAACACCATATATTTT. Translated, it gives CASRPRGPGNTIYF.

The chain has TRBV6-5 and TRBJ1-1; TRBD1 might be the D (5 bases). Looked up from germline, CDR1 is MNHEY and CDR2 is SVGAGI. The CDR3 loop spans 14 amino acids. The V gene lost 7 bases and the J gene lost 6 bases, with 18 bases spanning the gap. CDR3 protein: CASTLPGGGAEAFF. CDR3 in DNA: TGTGCCAGCACTCTCCCCGGTGGGGGTGCTGAAGCTTTCTTT.

As DNA, the CDR3 is TGTGCCGGCAAACCCCGGGTATGGTCACCCCTCCACTTT. It yields the protein CAGKPRVWSPLHF. The chain combines TRBV21-1 with TRBJ1-6. TRBV21-1 is designated a pseudogene. The CDR3 runs 13 residues.

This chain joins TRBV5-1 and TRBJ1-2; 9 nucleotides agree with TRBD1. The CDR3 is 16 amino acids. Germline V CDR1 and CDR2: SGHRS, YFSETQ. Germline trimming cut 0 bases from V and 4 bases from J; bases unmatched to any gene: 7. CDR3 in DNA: TGCGCCAGCAGCTTGGAAGGACAGGGGATTAGCTATGGCTACACCTTC. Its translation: CASSLEGQGISYGYTF.

Written as DNA, the CDR3 is TGTGCCAGCAGCTTAGGACAGGGGAGCAACACTGAAGCTTTCTTT. It codes for CASSLGQGSNTEAFF. The chain has TRBV7-2 and TRBJ1-1, with 8 bases fitting TRBD1. Germline loops: CDR1 SGHTA, CDR2 FQGNSA. V gave up 1 base and J gave up 2 bases; unmatched junction bases: 3. This CDR3 region has 15 residues.

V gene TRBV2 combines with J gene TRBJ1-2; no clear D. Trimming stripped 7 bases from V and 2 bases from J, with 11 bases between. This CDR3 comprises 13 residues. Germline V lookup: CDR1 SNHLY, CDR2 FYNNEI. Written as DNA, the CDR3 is TGTGCCAGCATCACCACACGCAACTATGGCTACACCTTC. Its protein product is CASITTRNYGYTF.

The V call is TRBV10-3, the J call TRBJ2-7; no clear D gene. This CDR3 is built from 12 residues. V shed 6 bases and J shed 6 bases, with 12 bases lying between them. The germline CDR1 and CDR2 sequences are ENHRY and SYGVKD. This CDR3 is CAISDKTSEQYF. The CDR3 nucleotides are TGTGCCATCAGCGACAAGACGAGCGAGCAGTACTTC.

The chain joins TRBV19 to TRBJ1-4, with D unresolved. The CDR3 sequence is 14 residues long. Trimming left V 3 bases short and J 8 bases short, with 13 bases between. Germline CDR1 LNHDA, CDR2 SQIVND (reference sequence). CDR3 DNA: TGTGCCAGTAGTATGCGTCTCGACTCCGAAAAACTGTTTTTT. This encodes CASSMRLDSEKLFF.

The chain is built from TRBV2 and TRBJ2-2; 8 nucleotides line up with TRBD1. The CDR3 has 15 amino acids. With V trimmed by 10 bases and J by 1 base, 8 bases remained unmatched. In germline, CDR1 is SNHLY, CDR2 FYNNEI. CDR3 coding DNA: TGTGCCATCTTCCGGGACAGGATGAACACCGGGGAGCTGTTTTTT. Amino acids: CAIFRDRMNTGELFF.

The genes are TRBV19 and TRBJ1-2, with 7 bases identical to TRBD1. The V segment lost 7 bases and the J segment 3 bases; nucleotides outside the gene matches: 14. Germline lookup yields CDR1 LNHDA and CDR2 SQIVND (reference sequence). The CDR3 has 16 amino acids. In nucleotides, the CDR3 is TGTGCCAGTACCACCCTAGGGGGCCGCTACTACTATGGCTACACCTTC. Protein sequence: CASTTLGGRYYYGYTF. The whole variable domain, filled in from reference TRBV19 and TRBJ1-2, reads DGGITQSPKYLFRKEGQNVTLSCEQNLNHDAMYWYRQDPGQGLRLIYYSQIVNDFQKGDIAEGYSVSREKKESFPLTVTSAQKNPTAFYLCASTTLGGRYYYGYTFGSGTRLTVV.

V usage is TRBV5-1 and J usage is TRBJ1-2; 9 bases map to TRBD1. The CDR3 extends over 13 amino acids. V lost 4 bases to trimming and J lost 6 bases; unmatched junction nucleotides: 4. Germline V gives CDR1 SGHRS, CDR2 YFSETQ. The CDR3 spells CASSIRQGDGYTF. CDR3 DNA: TGCGCCAGCAGCATCAGACAGGGGGATGGCTACACCTTC.

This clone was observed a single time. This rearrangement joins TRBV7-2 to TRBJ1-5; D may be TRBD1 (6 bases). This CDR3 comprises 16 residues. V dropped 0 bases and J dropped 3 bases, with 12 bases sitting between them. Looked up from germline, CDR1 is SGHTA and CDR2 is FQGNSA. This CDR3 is CASSLAARGFNQPQHF. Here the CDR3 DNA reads TGTGCCAGCAGCTTAGCGGCCAGGGGCTTCAATCAGCCCCAGCATTTT. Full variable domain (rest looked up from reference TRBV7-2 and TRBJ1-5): GAGVSQSPSNKVTEKGKDVELRCDPISGHTALYWYRQSLGQGLEFLIYFQGNSAPDKSGLPSDRFSAERTGGSVSTLTIQRTQQEDSAVYLCASSLAARGFNQPQHFGDGTRLSIL.

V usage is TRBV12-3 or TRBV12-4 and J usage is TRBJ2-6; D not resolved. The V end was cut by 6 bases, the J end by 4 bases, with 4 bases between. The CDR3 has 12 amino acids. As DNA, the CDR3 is TGTGCCAGCAGGCGGGGGGCCAACGTCCTGACTTTC. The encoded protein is CASRRGANVLTF.

The CDR3: CASSPGQRNTGELFF. The CDR3 nucleotides are TGTGCCAGCTCACCGGGACAGAGAAACACCGGGGAGCTGTTTTTT. The rearrangement joins TRBV18 to TRBJ2-2; 7 bases agree with TRBD1. The CDR3 runs 15 residues. The V and J ends lost 3 bases and 2 bases, in that order; junction bases with no gene match: 3. Germline V gene data show CDR1 as KGHSH and CDR2 as LQKENI.